A selection of T cell receptor beta chains follows, all from one sample in a study of cytomegalovirus exposure and HLA in healthy donors. Method: immunoSEQ multiplex PCR; TCRdb's copy keeps in-frame clones and lacks some. The sample consists of approximately 70,000 clones, roughly two thirds of them appearing once. The sample was PBMCs. The source of these receptors is a man between 35 and 55 years old in good health and CMV-seropositive. CDR3s include the opening cysteine and the closing phenylalanine or tryptophan. Fields, in order: clone size, V gene, D gene, J gene, CDR3 protein, CDR3 DNA. The D gene is left open where the match is weak. Clone sizes are given selectively: once, few, many, or a class where the clone is expanded.

size: NA
V: TRBV6-5
D: TRBD2
J: TRBJ2-7
CDR3: CASSYQLAGGGEQYF
DNA: TGTGCCAGCAGTTACCAACTAGCGGGAGGTGGCGAGCAGTACTTC

size: NA
V: TRBV7-3
D: NA
J: TRBJ2-1
CDR3: CASSPSGGGASYNEQFF
DNA: TGTGCCAGCAGCCCAAGTGGAGGGGGCGCGTCCTACAATGAGCAGTTCTTC

size: NA
V: TRBV10-3
D: NA
J: TRBJ2-1
CDR3: CAISEGGRGSSYNEQFF
DNA: TGTGCCATCAGTGAGGGGGGCAGGGGAAGCTCCTACAATGAGCAGTTCTTC

size: few
V: TRBV6-1
D: TRBD1
J: TRBJ2-2
CDR3: CASSEDRGQSGELFF
DNA: TGTGCCAGCAGTGAAGACAGGGGGCAATCCGGGGAGCTGTTTTTT

size: once
V: TRBV5-1
D: TRBD1
J: TRBJ2-3
CDR3: CASSSGQVPDTQYF
DNA: TGCGCCAGCAGCTCCGGACAGGTTCCAGATACGCAGTATTTT

size: NA
V: TRBV7-9
D: NA
J: TRBJ1-1
CDR3: CASSLDSPNTEAFF
DNA: TGTGCCAGCAGCTTAGACAGTCCGAACACTGAAGCTTTCTTT

size: NA
V: TRBV5-1
D: TRBD2
J: TRBJ2-7
CDR3: CASSLAGPSGGYEQYF
DNA: TGCGCCAGCAGCTTGGCCGGCCCTAGCGGAGGCTACGAGCAGTACTTC

size: NA
V: TRBV2
D: NA
J: TRBJ1-1
CDR3: CASRDLGQGNTEAFF
DNA: TGTGCCAGCAGGGACCTGGGGCAGGGAAACACTGAAGCTTTCTTT

size: NA
V: TRBV5-1
D: NA
J: TRBJ2-3
CDR3: CASSLAQSTDTQYF
DNA: TGCGCCAGCAGCTTGGCTCAGAGCACAGATACGCAGTATTTT

size: many
V: TRBV28
D: TRBD1
J: TRBJ1-1
CDR3: CASSQRQGEAFF
DNA: TGTGCCAGCAGTCAACGACAGGGTGAAGCTTTCTTT

size: few
V: TRBV27
D: TRBD1
J: TRBJ1-2
CDR3: CASSLTGGWGYTF
DNA: TGTGCCAGCAGTTTAACAGGGGGCTGGGGCTACACCTTC

size: few
V: TRBV28
D: NA
J: TRBJ2-1
CDR3: CASSSAGVPYNEQFF
DNA: TGTGCCAGCAGTTCGGCAGGGGTCCCCTACAATGAGCAGTTCTTC

size: NA
V: TRBV9
D: NA
J: TRBJ1-4
CDR3: CASSVGPATNEKLFF
DNA: TGTGCCAGCAGCGTAGGTCCCGCAACTAATGAAAAACTGTTTTTT

size: NA
V: TRBV7-2
D: NA
J: TRBJ1-1
CDR3: CASSLAPGFWNTEAFF
DNA: TGTGCCAGCAGCTTAGCCCCGGGGTTTTGGAACACTGAAGCTTTCTTT

size: NA
V: TRBV30
D: NA
J: TRBJ2-6
CDR3: CAWRQVVAGANVLTF
DNA: TGTGCCTGGAGGCAGGTGGTTGCCGGGGCCAACGTCCTGACTTTC

size: NA
V: TRBV10-3
D: NA
J: TRBJ2-1
CDR3: CAISDIRTGPFGEQFF
DNA: TGTGCCATCAGTGATATTAGAACAGGACCCTTTGGGGAGCAGTTCTTC

size: few
V: TRBV7-9
D: NA
J: TRBJ2-5
CDR3: CASSLGLAQETQYF
DNA: TGTGCCAGCAGCTTAGGTCTAGCACAAGAGACCCAGTACTTC

size: NA
V: TRBV25-1
D: TRBD1
J: TRBJ1-5
CDR3: CASSGQTTGGSNQPQHF
DNA: TGTGCCAGCAGTGGCCAAACCACAGGGGGAAGCAATCAGCCCCAGCATTTT

size: few
V: TRBV2
D: TRBD1
J: TRBJ1-1
CDR3: CASSGTGLPGAEAFF
DNA: TGTGCCAGCAGCGGGACAGGCTTACCGGGTGCTGAAGCTTTCTTT

size: few
V: TRBV2
D: TRBD1
J: TRBJ2-3
CDR3: CASKQGSTDTQYF
DNA: TGTGCCAGCAAACAGGGGAGCACAGATACGCAGTATTTT

size: few
V: TRBV7-8
D: NA
J: TRBJ1-5
CDR3: CASIQGVPYSNQPQHF
DNA: TGTGCCAGCATCCAGGGTGTGCCATATAGCAATCAGCCCCAGCATTTT

size: once
V: TRBV7-9
D: TRBD1
J: TRBJ1-4
CDR3: CASSPGQASTNEKLFF
DNA: TGTGCCAGCAGCCCGGGACAGGCTTCAACTAATGAAAAACTGTTTTTT

size: NA
V: TRBV30
D: NA
J: TRBJ1-1
CDR3: CAWSVPVAGNTEAFF
DNA: TGTGCCTGGAGTGTACCTGTCGCGGGGAACACTGAAGCTTTCTTT

size: NA
V: TRBV19
D: TRBD1
J: TRBJ1-5
CDR3: CASSIGQGDNQPQHF
DNA: TGTGCCAGTAGTATCGGGCAGGGGGACAATCAGCCCCAGCATTTT

size: NA
V: TRBV11-1
D: NA
J: TRBJ2-2
CDR3: CASSPDGDTGELFF
DNA: TGTGCCAGCAGCCCGGACGGGGACACCGGGGAGCTGTTTTTT

size: NA
V: TRBV9
D: TRBD1
J: TRBJ1-4
CDR3: CASSEQGTEKLFF
DNA: TGTGCCAGCAGCGAACAGGGGACTGAAAAACTGTTTTTT

size: NA
V: TRBV28
D: TRBD1
J: TRBJ1-4
CDR3: CASRAASGGLTNEKLFF
DNA: TGTGCCAGCAGAGCCGCGTCAGGGGGCTTAACTAATGAAAAACTGTTTTTT

size: NA
V: TRBV7-9
D: TRBD1
J: TRBJ1-5
CDR3: CASGENRGFGQPQHF
DNA: TGTGCCAGCGGGGAGAACAGGGGTTTTGGTCAGCCCCAGCATTTT

size: NA
V: TRBV5-1
D: NA
J: TRBJ1-1
CDR3: CASRNGGGNTEAFF
DNA: TGCGCCAGCAGAAACGGGGGGGGGAACACTGAAGCTTTCTTT

size: NA
V: TRBV7-2
D: NA
J: TRBJ1-4
CDR3: CASSLRETNEKLFF
DNA: TGTGCCAGCAGCTTAAGGGAGACTAATGAAAAACTGTTTTTT

size: NA
V: TRBV5-1
D: TRBD2
J: TRBJ2-5
CDR3: CASSLAGVSSGGAIPPEQETQYF
DNA: TGCGCCAGCAGCTTGGCCGGGGTATCCAGCGGGGGGGCCATCCCTCCGGAGCAAGAGACCCAGTACTTC

size: NA
V: TRBV5-1
D: TRBD1
J: TRBJ1-2
CDR3: CASSVGQGASGYTF
DNA: TGCGCCAGCAGCGTTGGACAGGGGGCTTCTGGCTACACCTTC

size: NA
V: TRBV27
D: TRBD2
J: TRBJ2-7
CDR3: CASSPSGGGHEQYF
DNA: TGTGCCAGCAGTCCAAGCGGGGGGGGCCACGAGCAGTACTTC

size: NA
V: TRBV28
D: TRBD1
J: TRBJ1-4
CDR3: CASSSGQGTEKLFF
DNA: TGTGCCAGCAGCTCCGGACAGGGGACTGAAAAACTGTTTTTT

size: NA
V: TRBV4-3
D: NA
J: TRBJ2-2
CDR3: CASSQDLSIPGELFF
DNA: TGCGCCAGCAGCCAAGATCTTAGCATCCCCGGGGAGCTGTTTTTT